The clone carrying this TCR beta chain was seen more than once but under ten times. Individual cDNA molecules each received unique molecular identifiers attached to them. MiXCR, run by TCRdb on the 5' RACE reads, gives a single entry per CDR3 protein. The table has about 49,000 distinct CDR3 sequences, roughly 12% seen once. V dropped 3 bases and J dropped 2; count of bases not matched to a gene: 12. The germline V gene encodes CDR1 SQVTM and CDR2 ANQGSEA. CDR3 length: 16 amino acids. The sample is drawn from a study of early T cells in non-severe SARS-CoV-2 infection. The chain carries TRBV29-1 and TRBJ2-5, with 7 nucleotides matching TRBD2. The sample comprised whole blood. This clonotype originated in an adult who was a healthcare worker with PCR-confirmed SARS-CoV-2 infection or an uninfected control (not recorded which). The CDR3 reads CSVEFRSSGVQETQYF. The CDR3 DNA reads as TGCAGCGTTGAGTTTCGGTCTAGCGGAGTTCAAGAGACCCAGTACTTC.